This entry features one TCR beta chain sequence. The junction departs from germline at one end; a sequencing error may be responsible. Sequencing was performed with immunoSEQ multiplex PCR; in TCRdb, only in-frame clones are kept and a portion is missing. Found here are fewer than 700,000 clones, approximately 88% of them singletons; the top ten hold about 0.01%. The record originates from a study of shared T cell receptors in the human thymus. CDR1 and CDR2 (germline): MNHEY, SMNVEV (reference sequence). The CDR3 contains 13 residues. The same sample was also used in a study of human thymus T cells.

What was sequenced was thymocytes. V usage is TRBV27 and J usage is TRBJ2-1, with D perhaps TRBD1 (5 bases). This receptor was obtained from a boy under two years old with a congenital heart defect. CDR3: CAARDPRYDEQFF. CDR3 nucleotides: TGTGCCGCCAGGGATCCTCGCTACGATGAGCAGTTCTTC.